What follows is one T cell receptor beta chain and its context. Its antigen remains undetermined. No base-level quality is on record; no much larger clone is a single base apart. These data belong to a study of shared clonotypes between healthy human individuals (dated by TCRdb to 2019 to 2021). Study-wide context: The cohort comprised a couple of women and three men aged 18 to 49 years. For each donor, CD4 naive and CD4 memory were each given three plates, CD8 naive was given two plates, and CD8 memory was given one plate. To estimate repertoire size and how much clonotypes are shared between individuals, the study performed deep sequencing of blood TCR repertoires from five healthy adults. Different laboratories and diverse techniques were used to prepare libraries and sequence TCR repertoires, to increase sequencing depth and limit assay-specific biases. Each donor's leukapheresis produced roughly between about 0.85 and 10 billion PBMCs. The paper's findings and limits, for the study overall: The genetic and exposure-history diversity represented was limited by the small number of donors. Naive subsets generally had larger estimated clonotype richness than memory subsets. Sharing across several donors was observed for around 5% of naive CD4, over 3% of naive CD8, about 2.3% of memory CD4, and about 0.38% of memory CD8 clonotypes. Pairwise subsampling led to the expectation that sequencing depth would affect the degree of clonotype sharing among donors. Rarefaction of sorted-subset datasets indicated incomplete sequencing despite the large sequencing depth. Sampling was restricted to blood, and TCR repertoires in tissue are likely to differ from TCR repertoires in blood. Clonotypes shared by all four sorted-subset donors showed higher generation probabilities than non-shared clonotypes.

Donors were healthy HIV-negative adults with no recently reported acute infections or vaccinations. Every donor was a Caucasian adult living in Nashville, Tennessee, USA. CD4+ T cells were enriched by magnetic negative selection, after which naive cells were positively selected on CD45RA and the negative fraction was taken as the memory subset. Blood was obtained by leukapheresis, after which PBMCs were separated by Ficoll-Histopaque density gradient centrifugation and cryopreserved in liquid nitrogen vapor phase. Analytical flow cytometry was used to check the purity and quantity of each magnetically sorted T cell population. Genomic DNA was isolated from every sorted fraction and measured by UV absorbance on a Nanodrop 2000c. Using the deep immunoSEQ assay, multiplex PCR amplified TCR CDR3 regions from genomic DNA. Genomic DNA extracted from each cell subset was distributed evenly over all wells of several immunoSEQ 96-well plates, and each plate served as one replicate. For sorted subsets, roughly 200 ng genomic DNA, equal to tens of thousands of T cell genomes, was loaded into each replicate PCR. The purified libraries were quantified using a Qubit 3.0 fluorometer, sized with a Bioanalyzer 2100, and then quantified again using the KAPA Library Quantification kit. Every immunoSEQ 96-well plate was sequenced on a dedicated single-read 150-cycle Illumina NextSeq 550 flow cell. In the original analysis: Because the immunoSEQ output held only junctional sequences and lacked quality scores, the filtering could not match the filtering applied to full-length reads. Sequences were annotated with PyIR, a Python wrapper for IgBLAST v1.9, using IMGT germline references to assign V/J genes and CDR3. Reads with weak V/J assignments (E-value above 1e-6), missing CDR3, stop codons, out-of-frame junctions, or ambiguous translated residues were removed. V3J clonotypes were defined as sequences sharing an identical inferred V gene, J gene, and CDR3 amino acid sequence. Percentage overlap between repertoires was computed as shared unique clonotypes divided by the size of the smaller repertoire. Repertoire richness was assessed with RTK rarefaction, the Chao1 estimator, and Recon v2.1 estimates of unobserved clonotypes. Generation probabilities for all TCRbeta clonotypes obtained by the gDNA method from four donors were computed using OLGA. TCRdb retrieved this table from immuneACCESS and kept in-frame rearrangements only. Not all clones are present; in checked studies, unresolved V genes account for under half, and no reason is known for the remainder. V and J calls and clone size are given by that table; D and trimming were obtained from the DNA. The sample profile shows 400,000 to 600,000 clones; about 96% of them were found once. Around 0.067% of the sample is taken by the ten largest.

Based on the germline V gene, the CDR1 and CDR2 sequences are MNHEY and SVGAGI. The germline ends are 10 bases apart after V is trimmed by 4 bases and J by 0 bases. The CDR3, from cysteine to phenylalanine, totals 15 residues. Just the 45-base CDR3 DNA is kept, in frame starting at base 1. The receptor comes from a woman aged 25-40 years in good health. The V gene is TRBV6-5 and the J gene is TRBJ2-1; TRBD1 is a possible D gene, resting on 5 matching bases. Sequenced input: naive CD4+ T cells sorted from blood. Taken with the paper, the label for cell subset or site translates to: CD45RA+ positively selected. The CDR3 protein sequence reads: CASSLDRGSYNEQFF. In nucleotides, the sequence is TGTGCCAGCAGTTTAGACAGAGGCTCCTACAATGAGCAGTTCTTC.